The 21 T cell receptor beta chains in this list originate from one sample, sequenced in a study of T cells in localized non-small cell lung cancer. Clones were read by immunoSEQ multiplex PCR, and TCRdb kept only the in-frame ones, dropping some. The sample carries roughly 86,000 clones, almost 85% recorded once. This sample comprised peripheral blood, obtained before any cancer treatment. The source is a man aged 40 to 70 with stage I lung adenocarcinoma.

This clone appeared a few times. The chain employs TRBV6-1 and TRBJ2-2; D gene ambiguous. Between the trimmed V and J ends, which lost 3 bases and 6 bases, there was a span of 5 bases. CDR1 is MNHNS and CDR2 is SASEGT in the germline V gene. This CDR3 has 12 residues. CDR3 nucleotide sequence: TGTGCCAGCAGTGACCCCGCCGGGGAGCTGTTTTTT. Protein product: CASSDPAGELFF.

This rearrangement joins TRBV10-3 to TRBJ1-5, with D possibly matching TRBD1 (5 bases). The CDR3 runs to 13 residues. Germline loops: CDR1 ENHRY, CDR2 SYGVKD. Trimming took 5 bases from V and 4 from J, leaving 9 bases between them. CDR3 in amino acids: CAISRDGNQPQHF. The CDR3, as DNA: TGTGCCATCAGTCGGGACGGGAATCAGCCCCAGCATTTT.

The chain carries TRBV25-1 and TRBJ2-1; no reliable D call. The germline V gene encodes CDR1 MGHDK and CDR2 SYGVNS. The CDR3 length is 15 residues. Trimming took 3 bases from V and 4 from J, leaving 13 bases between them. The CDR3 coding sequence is TGTGCCAGCAGTGATCCCGGACGGGTTTACAATGAGCAGTTCTTC. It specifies CASSDPGRVYNEQFF. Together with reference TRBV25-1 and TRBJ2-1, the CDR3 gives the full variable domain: EADIYQTPRYLVIGTGKKITLECSQTMGHDKMYWYQQDPGMELHLIHYSYGVNSTEKGDLSSESTVSRIRTEHFPLTLESARPSHTSQYLCASSDPGRVYNEQFFGPGTRLTVL.

CDR3 DNA: TGTGCCAGCAGTACCTTCTCCAAGGGCTACACCTTC. As protein: CASSTFSKGYTF. This chain joins TRBV25-1 and TRBJ1-2, with D unclear. CDR3 length: 12 residues. Trimming shortened V by 5 bases and J by 8 bases, and 12 bases separated the two germline ends. The germline gives CDR1 MGHDK, CDR2 SYGVNS.

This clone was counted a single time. The CDR3 protein is CASSLNDWYEQYF. The DNA of the CDR3 is TGTGCCAGCAGTCTCAACGACTGGTACGAGCAGTACTTC. The chain recombines TRBV27 with TRBJ2-7; D unclear. This CDR3 has 13 amino acids. Trimming took off 5 bases at V and 4 bases at J, with 12 bases between the two ends. Germline-derived CDR1 and CDR2 are MNHEY and SMNVEV (reference sequence).

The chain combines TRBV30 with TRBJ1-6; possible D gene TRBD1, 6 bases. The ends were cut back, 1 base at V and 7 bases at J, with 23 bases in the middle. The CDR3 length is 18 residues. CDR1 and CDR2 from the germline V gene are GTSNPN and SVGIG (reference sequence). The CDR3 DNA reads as TGTGCCTGGAGTGGGCCGGAGGGGGGGGCCATCCAAAATTCACCCCTCCACTTT. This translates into CAWSGPEGGAIQNSPLHF. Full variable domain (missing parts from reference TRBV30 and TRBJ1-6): SQTIHQWPATLVQPVGSPLSLECTVEGTSNPNLYWYRQAAGRGLQLLFYSVGIGQISSEVPQNLSASRPQDRQFILSSKKLLLSDSGFYLCAWSGPEGGAIQNSPLHFGNGTRLTVT.

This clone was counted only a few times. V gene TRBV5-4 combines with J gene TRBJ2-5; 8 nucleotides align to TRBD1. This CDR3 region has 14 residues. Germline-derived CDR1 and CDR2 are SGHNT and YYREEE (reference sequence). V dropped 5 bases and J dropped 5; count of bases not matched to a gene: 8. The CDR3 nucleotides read TGTGCCAGCAGTTTCGCAGGGGGCAGGGAGACCCAGTACTTC. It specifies CASSFAGGRETQYF.

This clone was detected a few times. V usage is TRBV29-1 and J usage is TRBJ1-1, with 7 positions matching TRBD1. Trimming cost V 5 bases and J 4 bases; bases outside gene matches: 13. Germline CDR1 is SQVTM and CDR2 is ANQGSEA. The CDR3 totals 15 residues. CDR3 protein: CSVSRSGGQRTEAFF. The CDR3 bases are TGCAGCGTTTCTCGGTCAGGGGGACAGCGCACTGAAGCTTTCTTT.

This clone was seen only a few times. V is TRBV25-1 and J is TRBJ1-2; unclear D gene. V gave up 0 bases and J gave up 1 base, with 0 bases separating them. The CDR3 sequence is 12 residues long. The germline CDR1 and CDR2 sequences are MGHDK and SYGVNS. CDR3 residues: CASSEYNYGYTF. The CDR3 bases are TGTGCCAGCAGTGAATATAACTATGGCTACACCTTC.

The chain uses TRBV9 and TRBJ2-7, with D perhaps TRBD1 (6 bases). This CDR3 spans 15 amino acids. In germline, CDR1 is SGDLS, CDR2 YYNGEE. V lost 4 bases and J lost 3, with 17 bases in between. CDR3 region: CASSLEGESGYEQYF. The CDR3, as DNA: TGTGCCAGCAGCCTAGAGGGGGAGTCGGGCTACGAGCAGTACTTC.

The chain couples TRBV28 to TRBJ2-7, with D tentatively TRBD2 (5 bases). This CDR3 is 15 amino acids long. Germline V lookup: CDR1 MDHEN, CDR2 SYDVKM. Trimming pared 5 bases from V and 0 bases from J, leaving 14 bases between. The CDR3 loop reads CASSAFVGNSYEQYF. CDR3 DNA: TGTGCCAGCAGTGCCTTCGTCGGGAACTCCTACGAGCAGTACTTC.

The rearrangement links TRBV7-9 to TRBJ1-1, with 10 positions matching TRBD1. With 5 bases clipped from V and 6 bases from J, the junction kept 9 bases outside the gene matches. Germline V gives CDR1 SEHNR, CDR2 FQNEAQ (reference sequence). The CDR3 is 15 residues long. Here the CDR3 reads CASSARTGGGSEAFF. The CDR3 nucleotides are TGTGCCAGCAGCGCCCGGACAGGGGGGGGGTCTGAAGCTTTCTTT.

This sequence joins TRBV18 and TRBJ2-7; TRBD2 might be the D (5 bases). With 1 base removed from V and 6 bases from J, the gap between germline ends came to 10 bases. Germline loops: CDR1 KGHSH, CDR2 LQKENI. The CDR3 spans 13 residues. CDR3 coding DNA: TGTGCCAGCTCACCACTCGGTGAGGGCGAGCAGTACTTC. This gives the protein CASSPLGEGEQYF.

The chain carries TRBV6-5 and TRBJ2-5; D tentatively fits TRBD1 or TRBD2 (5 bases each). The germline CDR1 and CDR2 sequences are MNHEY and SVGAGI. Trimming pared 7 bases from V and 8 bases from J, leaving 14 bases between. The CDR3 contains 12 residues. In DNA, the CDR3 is TGTGCCAGCACTCCAGGGACGGGAACCCAGTACTTC. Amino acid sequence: CASTPGTGTQYF.

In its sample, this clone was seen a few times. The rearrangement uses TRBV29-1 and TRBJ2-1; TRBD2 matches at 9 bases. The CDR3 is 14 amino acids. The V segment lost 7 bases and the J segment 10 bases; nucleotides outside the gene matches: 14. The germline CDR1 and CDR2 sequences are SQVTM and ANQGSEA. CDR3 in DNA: TGCAGCGGAAGCCCGGGGCGGGAGGGCCGGGAGCAGTTCTTC. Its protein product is CSGSPGREGREQFF.

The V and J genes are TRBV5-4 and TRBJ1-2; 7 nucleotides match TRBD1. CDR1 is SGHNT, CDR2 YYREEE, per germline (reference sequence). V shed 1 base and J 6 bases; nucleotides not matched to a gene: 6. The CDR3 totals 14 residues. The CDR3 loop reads CASSLIGQDHGYTF. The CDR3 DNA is TGTGCCAGCAGCTTGATCGGACAGGACCATGGCTACACCTTC.

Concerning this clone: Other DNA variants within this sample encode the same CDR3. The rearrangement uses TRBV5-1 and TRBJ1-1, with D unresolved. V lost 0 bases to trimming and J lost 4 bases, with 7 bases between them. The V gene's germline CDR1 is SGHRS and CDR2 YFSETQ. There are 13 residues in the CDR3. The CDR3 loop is CASSLEGGTEAFF. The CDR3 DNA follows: TGCGCCAGCAGCTTGGAGGGAGGCACTGAAGCTTTCTTT.

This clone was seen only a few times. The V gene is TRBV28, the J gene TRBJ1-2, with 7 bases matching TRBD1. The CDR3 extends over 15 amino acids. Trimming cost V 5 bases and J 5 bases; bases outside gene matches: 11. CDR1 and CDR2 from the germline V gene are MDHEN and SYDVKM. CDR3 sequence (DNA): TGTGCCAGCAGTGCAACAGGGGCCGGGCGATATGGCTACACCTTC. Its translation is CASSATGAGRYGYTF.

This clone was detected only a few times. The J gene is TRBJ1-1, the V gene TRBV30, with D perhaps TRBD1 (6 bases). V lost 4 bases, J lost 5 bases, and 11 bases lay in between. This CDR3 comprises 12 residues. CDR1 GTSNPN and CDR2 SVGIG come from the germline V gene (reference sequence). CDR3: CAWKGGGTEAFF. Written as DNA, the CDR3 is TGTGCCTGGAAGGGGGGTGGGACTGAAGCTTTCTTT.

CDR3 DNA: TGTGCCAGCAGAACATATAATGAGCAGTTCTTC. Translated: CASRTYNEQFF. The chain links TRBV2 to TRBJ2-1; D not certain. The CDR3 has 11 amino acids. Per the germline V gene, CDR1 is SNHLY and CDR2 is FYNNEI. The germline V and J ends were trimmed by 6 bases and 7 bases, with 7 bases remaining between them.

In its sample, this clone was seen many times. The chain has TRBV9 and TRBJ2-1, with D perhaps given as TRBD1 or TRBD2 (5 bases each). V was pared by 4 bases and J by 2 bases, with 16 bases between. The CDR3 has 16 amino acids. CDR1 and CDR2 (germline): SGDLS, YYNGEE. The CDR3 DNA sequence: TGTGCCAGCAGCTTAGTCTCGGGGCGGACCTACAATGAGCAGTTCTTC. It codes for CASSLVSGRTYNEQFF.